The 22 T cell receptor beta chains in this list originate from one sample, sequenced in a study of T-cell memory formation after mild COVID-19. A single record per CDR3 protein comes from TCRdb applying MiXCR to the 5' RACE reads. Of about 160,000 distinct CDR3 sequences detected, 25% to 40% appear once; the ten largest clones hold 9.5% to 15%. Material: PBMCs or a T cell subset sorted from them (not recorded which). The receptors come from an adult woman who had mild COVID-19 (a few samples of this study predate the infection). Cell type and time point are not known.

This rearrangement joins TRBV14 to TRBJ1-1; D is ambiguous. Trimming removed 4 bases from V and 5 bases from J, with 5 bases in between. This CDR3 has 11 residues. Germline-derived CDR1 and CDR2 are SGHDN and FVKESK. The CDR3 DNA is TGTGCCAGCAGCCGAGAGACTGAAGCTTTCTTT. Its protein product is CASSRETEAFF. Full variable domain (outside the CDR3, taken from reference TRBV14 and TRBJ1-1): EAGVTQFPSHSVIEKGQTVTLRCDPISGHDNLYWYRRVMGKEIKFLLHFVKESKQDESGMPNNRFLAERTGGTYSTLKVQPAELEDSGVYFCASSRETEAFFGQGTRLTVV.

CDR3 residues: CASSLRRGQGWGYTF. CDR3 nucleotide sequence: TGTGCCAGCAGCCTCAGGAGGGGACAGGGATGGGGCTACACCTTC. This rearrangement joins TRBV3-1 to TRBJ1-2; 9 nucleotides align to TRBD1. The CDR3 has 15 amino acids. Germline V gives CDR1 LGHDT, CDR2 YNNKEL (reference sequence). Trimming took 4 bases from V and 8 from J; bases not matched to a gene: 11.

The genes are TRBV7-2 and TRBJ2-5; 13 bases align to TRBD2. The germline V gene has CDR1 SGHTA and CDR2 FQGNSA. The CDR3 sequence is 16 residues long. J was trimmed by 5 bases and V by 5 bases; bases with no gene match: 8. CDR3 protein: CASSRTSGSSRETQYF. CDR3 coding DNA: TGTGCCAGCAGCAGGACTAGCGGGAGTTCGAGGGAGACCCAGTACTTC.

V and J are TRBV30 and TRBJ1-1, with TRBD1 identical over 7 bases. The CDR3 extends over 14 amino acids. After removal of 2 bases from V and 9 bases from J, the junction contained 12 bases not matched to a gene. Germline V CDR1 and CDR2: GTSNPN, SVGIG (reference sequence). CDR3 residues: CAWSPGTATVQAFF. CDR3 DNA: TGTGCCTGGAGTCCCGGGACAGCAACCGTGCAAGCTTTCTTT.

This clonotype has more than one count but fewer than ten. The chain carries TRBV20-1 and TRBJ1-2; tentative D call: TRBD1 (5 bases). This CDR3 has 15 amino acids. V lost 0 bases, J lost 5 bases, and 16 bases lay in between. The germline CDR1 and CDR2 sequences are DFQATT and SNEGSKA (reference sequence). The CDR3 nucleotides are TGCAGTGCTAGAGATTGGTCCGAGGGACCGTATGGCTACACCTTC. Translated, it gives CSARDWSEGPYGYTF.

This clonotype turned up a few times. The chain recombines TRBV28 with TRBJ2-7; D gene unclear. From germline, CDR1 is MDHEN and CDR2 SYDVKM. The CDR3 is 12 residues long. Trimming pared 1 base from V and 6 bases from J, leaving 7 bases between. As DNA, the CDR3 is TGTGCCAGCAGTTTATCAGGTTCCGAGCAGTACTTC. Translating it yields CASSLSGSEQYF.

This clonotype was detected a few times. The rearrangement uses TRBV27 and TRBJ2-1; 9 nucleotides agree with TRBD2. CDR3 length equals 16 residues. The germline CDR1 and CDR2 sequences are MNHEY and SMNVEV (reference sequence). The trim removed 3 bases at V and 7 bases at J, leaving 10 bases unmatched. The CDR3: CASSFSRASGVNEQFF. CDR3 DNA sequence: TGTGCCAGCAGTTTCTCTCGGGCTAGCGGGGTTAATGAGCAGTTCTTC.

The rearrangement joins TRBV7-9 to TRBJ2-2; D call uncertain. The CDR3 runs to 10 residues. From germline, CDR1 is SEHNR and CDR2 FQNEAQ (reference sequence). Trimming took 9 bases from V and 7 from J, leaving 6 bases between them. The CDR3 protein is CASRLGELFF. The DNA of the CDR3 is TGTGCCAGTAGACTCGGGGAGCTGTTTTTT.

This clonotype was seen ten or more times. The V call is TRBV6-1, the J call TRBJ2-7; TRBD2 agrees at 12 bases. There are 15 residues in the CDR3. Germline CDR1 is MNHNS and CDR2 is SASEGT. V dropped 6 bases and J dropped 4; count of bases not matched to a gene: 7. The CDR3 sequence: CASRDRTSGAYEQYF. DNA for the CDR3: TGTGCCAGCAGAGACCGGACTAGCGGGGCTTACGAGCAGTACTTC.

The rearrangement links TRBV12-5 to TRBJ2-7; maybe TRBD1 (5 bases). The CDR3 runs to 14 residues. V lost 5 bases and J lost 0, with 11 bases in between. CDR1 is LGHNT, CDR2 FRNRAP, per germline. CDR3 region: CASGPADISYEQYF. The CDR3 DNA sequence: TGTGCTAGTGGTCCCGCGGACATCTCCTACGAGCAGTACTTC.

The chain uses TRBV6-5 and TRBJ2-3; perhaps TRBD2 as D (6 bases). Trimming took 2 bases from V and 7 from J, leaving 16 bases between them. The CDR3 spans 15 residues. Germline assignment: CDR1 MNHEY and CDR2 SVGAGI. The CDR3 reads CASSYGLATYYTQYF. The CDR3 DNA is TGTGCCAGCAGTTACGGGCTAGCGACATACTATACGCAGTATTTT.

The sample holds one count of this clonotype. V is TRBV3-1 and J is TRBJ2-7; D call uncertain. This CDR3 has 14 residues. Germline loops: CDR1 LGHDT, CDR2 YNNKEL (reference sequence). The V and J ends lost 2 bases and 2 bases respectively, with 10 bases between them. The CDR3 sequence is CASSQFGPTYEQYF. CDR3 DNA: TGTGCCAGCAGCCAATTCGGCCCCACCTACGAGCAGTACTTC.

The V gene is TRBV7-9, the J gene TRBJ2-2; D perhaps matches TRBD1 (6 bases). This CDR3 is 16 amino acids long. Germline V gene data show CDR1 as SEHNR and CDR2 as FQNEAQ (reference sequence). Trimming took 5 bases from V and 5 from J, leaving 18 bases between them. The CDR3 sequence: CASSLTGSLVTGELFF. The DNA for the CDR3 is TGTGCCAGCAGCCTTACAGGGAGCTTAGTGACCGGGGAGCTGTTTTTT. The whole variable domain, filled in from reference TRBV7-9 and TRBJ2-2, reads DTGVSQNPRHKITKRGQNVTFRCDPISEHNRLYWYRQTLGQGPEFLTYFQNEAQLEKSRLLSDRFSAERPKGSFSTLEIQRTEQGDSAMYLCASSLTGSLVTGELFFGEGSRLTVL.

This sequence joins TRBV4-1 and TRBJ2-5, with TRBD2 identical over 10 bases. Looked up from germline, CDR1 is MGHRA and CDR2 is YSYEKL. Trimming took 1 base from V and 5 from J; bases not matched to a gene: 13. The CDR3 is made up of 18 amino acids. The CDR3 here is CASSQGVRSSGGAETQYF. Written as DNA, the CDR3 is TGCGCCAGCAGCCAAGGAGTAAGAAGCAGCGGGGGGGCTGAGACCCAGTACTTC.

This clonotype has more than one count but fewer than ten. The V gene is TRBV7-8, the J gene TRBJ2-1; D not certain. The germline gives CDR1 SGHVS, CDR2 FQNEAQ. This CDR3 has 14 residues. Trimming removed 5 bases from V and 6 bases from J, with 14 bases in between. The CDR3 loop reads CASSLRTRPNEQFF. The CDR3 DNA is TGTGCCAGCAGCCTCCGGACCCGCCCCAATGAGCAGTTCTTC.

J is TRBJ2-7 and V is TRBV7-8; no clear D gene. The length of the CDR3 is 12 residues. Germline V gene sequence: CDR1 SGHVS, CDR2 FQNEAQ. V was trimmed by 5 bases and J by 5 bases, leaving 10 bases between them. The CDR3 DNA sequence: TGTGCCAGCAGCCCCCGCACCAACGAGCAGTACTTC. Protein: CASSPRTNEQYF.

This chain uses TRBV6-5 with TRBJ2-1; D possibly uses TRBD1 or TRBD2 (5 bases each). V dropped 1 base and J dropped 5 bases, with 9 bases sitting between them. The germline V gene has CDR1 MNHEY and CDR2 SVGAGI. This CDR3 contains 14 residues. In DNA form, the CDR3 reads TGTGCCAGCAGTTACTTAAGAGGGGACAATGAGCAGTTCTTC. It yields the protein CASSYLRGDNEQFF.

The chain joins TRBV7-3 to TRBJ2-7; 11 bases match TRBD2. V was pared by 3 bases and J by 11 bases, with 6 bases of the junction left unmatched. Germline loops: CDR1 SGHTA, CDR2 FQGTGA. The CDR3 sequence is 13 residues long. The DNA of the CDR3 is TGTGCCAGCAGCTTGGTAGCGGGAGGGGGAAAGTACTTC. It is translated as CASSLVAGGGKYF.

V is TRBV7-3 and J is TRBJ2-3; D not resolved. Germline V gene sequence: CDR1 SGHTA, CDR2 FQGTGA. The CDR3 extends over 15 amino acids. Trimming pared 5 bases from V and 3 bases from J, leaving 15 bases between. CDR3 amino acids: CASSPTGLRTDTQYF. The DNA of the CDR3 is TGTGCCAGCAGCCCCACCGGGCTTAGGACAGATACGCAGTATTTT.

This clonotype was detected once. V and J are TRBV2 and TRBJ1-5, with TRBD1 as a possible D gene (6 bases). Germline V gene data show CDR1 as SNHLY and CDR2 as FYNNEI. The CDR3 is 14 amino acids. Between the trimmed V and J ends, which lost 6 bases and 5 bases, there was a span of 14 bases. The CDR3 coding sequence is TGTGCCAGCAGGTCCCCAGGGGAAGATCAGCCCCAGCATTTT. Translating gives CASRSPGEDQPQHF.

The chain employs TRBV5-1 and TRBJ2-1; 7 positions match TRBD1. The CDR3 is made up of 16 amino acids. CDR1 is SGHRS, CDR2 YFSETQ, per germline. Losses at the gene ends were 2 bases for V and 0 bases for J; bases not matched to a gene: 5. DNA for the CDR3: TGCGCCAGCAGCTTACAGCAGGGGGTCTCCTACAATGAGCAGTTCTTC. This translates into CASSLQQGVSYNEQFF. The whole variable domain, remainder taken from reference TRBV5-1 and TRBJ2-1, is KAGVTQTPRYLIKTRGQQVTLSCSPISGHRSVSWYQQTPGQGLQFLFEYFSETQRNKGNFPGRFSGRQFSNSRSEMNVSTLELGDSALYLCASSLQQGVSYNEQFFGPGTRLTVL.

This chain uses TRBV7-3 with TRBJ1-2; TRBD1 aligns across 7 bases. CDR3 length equals 15 residues. Germline trimming cut 5 bases from V and 0 bases from J; bases unmatched to any gene: 6. The germline V gene has CDR1 SGHTA and CDR2 FQGTGA. The chain's CDR3 is CASSPQGGSNYGYTF. In DNA, the CDR3 is TGTGCCAGCAGCCCCCAGGGGGGATCTAACTATGGCTACACCTTC.